The entry below gives a single T cell receptor (beta chain) sequence along with its context. The V gene lost 5 bases and the J gene lost 2 bases, with 9 bases spanning the gap. Germline V gene sequence: CDR1 SGHVS, CDR2 FQNEAQ. The CDR3 has 13 residues. The source of the sample is a study of blood T cell repertoires in COVID-19. Study in general: Acute and convalescent COVID-19 samples came from the United States, Italy and Spain.

In the authors' workflow: Amplification from reference gene primers served as the basis for estimated nucleated cell counts. Clones were read by immunoSEQ multiplex PCR, and TCRdb kept only the in-frame ones, dropping some. The DNA gave D and trimming, while V, J and clone size come from that table. Among tens of thousands of clones listed, 86% were seen once. This chain links TRBV7-8 with TRBJ1-2, with D tentatively TRBD1 (5 bases). This clonotype was sampled from a man aged 55 to 69 with acute or convalescent COVID-19. Sequenced input: peripheral blood. CDR3 sequence (DNA): TGTGCCAGCAGCAAACAGGAAAACTATGGCTACACCTTC. Amino acid sequence: CASSKQENYGYTF.